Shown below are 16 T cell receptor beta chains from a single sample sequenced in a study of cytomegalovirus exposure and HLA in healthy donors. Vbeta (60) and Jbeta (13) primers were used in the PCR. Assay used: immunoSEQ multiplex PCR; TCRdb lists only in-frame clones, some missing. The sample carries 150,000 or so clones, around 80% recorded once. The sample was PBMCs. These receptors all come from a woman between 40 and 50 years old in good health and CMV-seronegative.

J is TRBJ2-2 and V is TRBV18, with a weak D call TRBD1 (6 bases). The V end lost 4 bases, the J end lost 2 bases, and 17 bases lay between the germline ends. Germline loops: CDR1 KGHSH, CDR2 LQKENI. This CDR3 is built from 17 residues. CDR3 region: CASSQLPRGVNTGELFF. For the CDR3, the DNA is TGTGCCAGCTCACAATTGCCCAGGGGCGTAAACACCGGGGAGCTGTTTTTT. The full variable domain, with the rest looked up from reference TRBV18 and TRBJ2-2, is NAGVMQNPRHLVRRRGQEARLRCSPMKGHSHVYWYRQLPEEGLKFMVYLQKENIIDESGMPKERFSAEFPKEGPSILRIQQVVRGDSAAYFCASSQLPRGVNTGELFFGEGSRLTVL.

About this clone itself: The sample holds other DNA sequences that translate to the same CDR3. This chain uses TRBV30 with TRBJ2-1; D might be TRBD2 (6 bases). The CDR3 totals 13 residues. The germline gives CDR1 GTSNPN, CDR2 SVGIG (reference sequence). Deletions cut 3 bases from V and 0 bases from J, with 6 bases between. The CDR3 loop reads CAWSGSSYNEQFF. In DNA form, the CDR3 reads TGTGCCTGGAGCGGGAGCTCCTACAATGAGCAGTTCTTC.

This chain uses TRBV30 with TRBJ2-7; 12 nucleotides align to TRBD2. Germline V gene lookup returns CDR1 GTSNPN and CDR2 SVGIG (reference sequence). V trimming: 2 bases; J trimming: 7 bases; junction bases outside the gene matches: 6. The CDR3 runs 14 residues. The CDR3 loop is CAWSPPSGRGEQYF. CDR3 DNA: TGTGCCTGGAGTCCCCCTAGCGGGAGGGGTGAGCAGTACTTC.

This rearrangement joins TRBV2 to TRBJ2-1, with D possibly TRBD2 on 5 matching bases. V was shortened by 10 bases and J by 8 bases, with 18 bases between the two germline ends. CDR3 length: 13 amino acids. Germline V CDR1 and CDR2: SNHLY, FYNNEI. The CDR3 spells CATGAYSSDEQFF. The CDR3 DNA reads TGTGCCACCGGCGCCTATAGTAGCGATGAGCAGTTCTTC.

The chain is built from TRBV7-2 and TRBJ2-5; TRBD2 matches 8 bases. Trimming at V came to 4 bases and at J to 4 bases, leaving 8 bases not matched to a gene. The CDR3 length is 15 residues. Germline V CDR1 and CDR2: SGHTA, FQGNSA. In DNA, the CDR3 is TGTGCCAGCAGCTACCATAGCGGGACGATAGAGACCCAGTACTTC. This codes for CASSYHSGTIETQYF.

The CDR3 region is CASSPGHTGEQYF. DNA of the CDR3: TGTGCCAGCAGCCCAGGACACACAGGCGAGCAGTACTTC. The chain has TRBV9 and TRBJ2-7; D might be TRBD1 (5 bases). There are 13 residues in the CDR3. Trimming took 4 bases from V and 6 from J, leaving 14 bases between them. The germline gives CDR1 SGDLS, CDR2 YYNGEE.

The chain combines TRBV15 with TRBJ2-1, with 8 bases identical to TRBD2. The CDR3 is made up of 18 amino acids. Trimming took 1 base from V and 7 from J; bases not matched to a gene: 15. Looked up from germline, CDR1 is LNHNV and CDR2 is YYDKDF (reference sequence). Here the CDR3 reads CATSRGERTGGFGNEQFF. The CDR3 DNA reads TGTGCCACCAGCAGAGGGGAGAGAACGGGAGGGTTTGGGAATGAGCAGTTCTTC. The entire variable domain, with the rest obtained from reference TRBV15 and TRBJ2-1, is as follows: DAMVIQNPRYQVTQFGKPVTLSCSQTLNHNVMYWYQQKSSQAPKLLFHYYDKDFNNEADTPDNFQSRRPNTSFCFLDIRSPGLGDTAMYLCATSRGERTGGFGNEQFFGPGTRLTVL.

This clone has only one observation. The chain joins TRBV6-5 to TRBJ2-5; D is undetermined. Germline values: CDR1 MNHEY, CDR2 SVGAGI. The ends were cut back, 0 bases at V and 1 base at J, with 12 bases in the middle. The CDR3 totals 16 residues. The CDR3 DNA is TGTGCCAGCAGTTACTCGAGGCAGCCCTTCCAAGAGACCCAGTACTTC. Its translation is CASSYSRQPFQETQYF.

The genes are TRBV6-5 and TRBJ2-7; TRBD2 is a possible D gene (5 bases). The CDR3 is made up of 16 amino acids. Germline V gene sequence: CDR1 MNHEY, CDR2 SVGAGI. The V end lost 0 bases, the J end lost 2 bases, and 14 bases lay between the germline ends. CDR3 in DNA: TGTGCCAGCAGTTACTCGATTGGAGGATCCCCCTACGAGCAGTACTTC. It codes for CASSYSIGGSPYEQYF.

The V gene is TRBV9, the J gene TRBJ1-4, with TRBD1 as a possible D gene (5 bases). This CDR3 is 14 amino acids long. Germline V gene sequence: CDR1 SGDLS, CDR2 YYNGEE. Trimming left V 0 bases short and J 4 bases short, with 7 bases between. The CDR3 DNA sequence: TGTGCCAGCAGCGTAGGACAGATTAATGAAAAACTGTTTTTT. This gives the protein CASSVGQINEKLFF.

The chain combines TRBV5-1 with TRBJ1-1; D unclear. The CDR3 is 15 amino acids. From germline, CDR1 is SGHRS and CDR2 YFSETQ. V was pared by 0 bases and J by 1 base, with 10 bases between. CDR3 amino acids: CASSLAPGGNTEAFF. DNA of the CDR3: TGCGCCAGCAGCTTGGCCCCAGGTGGGAACACTGAAGCTTTCTTT.

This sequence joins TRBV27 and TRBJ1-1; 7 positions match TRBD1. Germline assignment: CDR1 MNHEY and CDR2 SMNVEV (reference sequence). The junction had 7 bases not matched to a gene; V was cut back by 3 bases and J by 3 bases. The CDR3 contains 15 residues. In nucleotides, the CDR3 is TGTGCCAGCAGTTTGGCGACAGGGCTTGACACTGAAGCTTTCTTT. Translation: CASSLATGLDTEAFF.

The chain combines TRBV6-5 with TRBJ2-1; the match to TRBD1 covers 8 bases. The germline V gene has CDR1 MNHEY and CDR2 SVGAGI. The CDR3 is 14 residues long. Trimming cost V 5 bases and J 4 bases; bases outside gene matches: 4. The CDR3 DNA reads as TGTGCCAGCAGTACACGGACAGGGTACAATGAGCAGTTCTTC. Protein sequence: CASSTRTGYNEQFF.

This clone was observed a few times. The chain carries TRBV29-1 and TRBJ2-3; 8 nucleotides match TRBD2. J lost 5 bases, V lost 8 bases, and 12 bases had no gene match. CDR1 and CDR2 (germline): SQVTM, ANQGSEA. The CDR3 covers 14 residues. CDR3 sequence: CSLRGSGRGDTQYF. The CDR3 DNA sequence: TGCAGCCTAAGGGGGAGCGGGAGAGGAGATACGCAGTATTTT.

DNA of the CDR3: TGCGCCAGCAGCTTGGTGGCAGTGAACACTGAAGCTTTCTTT. Amino acids: CASSLVAVNTEAFF. The chain links TRBV5-1 to TRBJ1-1; D gene unclear. The CDR3 sequence is 14 residues long. V lost 0 bases to trimming and J lost 0 bases, with 6 bases between them. The V gene's germline CDR1 is SGHRS and CDR2 YFSETQ.

The CDR3 is CASSYSGGQETQYF. CDR3 sequence (DNA): TGCGCCAGCAGCTATAGCGGGGGCCAAGAGACCCAGTACTTC. The chain recombines TRBV5-1 with TRBJ2-5, with TRBD2 matching over 9 bases. The trim removed 3 bases at V and 1 base at J, leaving 1 base unmatched. There are 14 residues in the CDR3. Germline V gives CDR1 SGHRS, CDR2 YFSETQ.